This T cell receptor (beta chain) is drawn from a study of cytomegalovirus exposure and HLA in healthy donors. Study-wide points: Immune exposure information available was restricted to CMV serostatus. Follow-up analysis found HLA locus-dependent TCR association rates, highest for DRB1 and lowest for HLA-C.

In regard to this clone: The antigen is unknown.

The study ran its PCR with 60 Vbeta and 13 Jbeta primers. Profiling relied on immunoSEQ multiplex PCR, and the TCRdb table lists in-frame clones only, not all of them. The sample holds approximately 170,000 clones; 80% are singletons and the top ten take roughly 4.5%. This CDR3 is built from 15 residues. V lost 4 bases and J lost 2; bases outside the gene matches: 5. Germline CDR1 is SGHRS and CDR2 is YFSETQ. The sequence derives from a woman in her forties or fifties in good health and CMV-seropositive. The gene calls are TRBV5-1 and TRBJ2-1; TRBD1 matches 8 bases. The sequenced material came from PBMCs. Here the CDR3 reads CASSSRGQTYNEQFF. The CDR3 nucleotides read TGCGCCAGCAGCAGCAGGGGGCAGACCTACAATGAGCAGTTCTTC.